The 17 T cell receptor beta chains presented below share a single source sample, sequenced in a study of identical twins. MiXCR, run by TCRdb on the 5' RACE reads, gives a single entry per CDR3 protein. The sample shows under 300,000 distinct CDR3 sequences, about 14% of them seen only once. Sequencing was done on a sample of memory (CD45RO+) T cells sorted from blood. All receptors derive from a woman between 18 and 29 years old in good health.

The genes are TRBV6-5 and TRBJ1-1, with D tentatively TRBD1 (6 bases). The CDR3 is made up of 15 amino acids. The V gene lost 0 bases and the J gene lost 8 bases, with 16 bases spanning the gap. Germline V lookup: CDR1 MNHEY, CDR2 SVGAGI. CDR3 nucleotide sequence: TGTGCCAGCAGTTACTCACCGACAGGTTTGTGGGAAGCTTTCTTT. This gives the protein CASSYSPTGLWEAFF.

This clonotype was counted between two and nine times. The chain uses TRBV5-1 and TRBJ1-2, with 7 bases that match TRBD1. CDR3 size: 16 residues. V shed 2 bases, J shed 0 bases, and the junction held 7 bases outside the gene matches. Germline V CDR1 and CDR2: SGHRS, YFSETQ. CDR3 bases: TGCGCCAGCAGCTTCGCTCCGGGACAGTCTAACTATGGCTACACCTTC. Its protein product is CASSFAPGQSNYGYTF.

The chain is built from TRBV7-9 and TRBJ2-1; D unresolved. The CDR3 length is 14 residues. The germline V and J ends were trimmed by 7 bases and 0 bases, with 10 bases remaining between them. CDR1 is SEHNR, CDR2 FQNEAQ, per germline (reference sequence). The CDR3 loop reads CASKRLDSYNEQFF. The CDR3 DNA reads TGTGCCAGCAAGAGGCTCGACTCCTACAATGAGCAGTTCTTC.

There are many counts of this clonotype. The chain joins TRBV7-9 to TRBJ1-2; D gene unclear. V was cut by 5 bases and J by 8 bases, with 21 bases left in between. In germline, CDR1 is SEHNR, CDR2 FQNEAQ (reference sequence). The CDR3 extends over 15 amino acids. The chain's CDR3 is CASSADPGFLSGYTF. CDR3 nucleotide sequence: TGTGCCAGCAGCGCCGACCCCGGGTTTCTATCCGGCTACACCTTC.

This clonotype occurred a few times. The chain links TRBV20-1 to TRBJ2-1; D might be TRBD2 (7 bases). The ends were cut back, 3 bases at V and 1 base at J, with 13 bases in the middle. This CDR3 has 15 amino acids. Germline lookup yields CDR1 DFQATT and CDR2 SNEGSKA (reference sequence). CDR3 amino acids: CSARGGRLSYNEQFF. The DNA for the CDR3 is TGCAGTGCTAGGGGGGGGCGCTTGTCCTACAATGAGCAGTTCTTC.

A few counts support this clonotype. CDR3 DNA sequence: TGTGCCTGGAGTGTAACCAATTCGGGGACCCAGTACTTC. Its translation is CAWSVTNSGTQYF. The V call is TRBV30, the J call TRBJ2-5; D is unclear. This CDR3 is 13 amino acids long. Trimming stripped 0 bases from V and 7 bases from J, with 12 bases between. The germline gives CDR1 GTSNPN, CDR2 SVGIG (reference sequence).

This sequence joins TRBV6-5 and TRBJ1-1; D is ambiguous. V shed 0 bases and J shed 2 bases, with 1 base lying between them. The CDR3 spans 12 residues. The germline V gene encodes CDR1 MNHEY and CDR2 SVGAGI. CDR3 in amino acids: CASSYSNTEAFF. In DNA, the CDR3 is TGTGCCAGCAGTTACTCTAACACTGAAGCTTTCTTT.

The gene calls are TRBV29-1 and TRBJ1-1, with a possible D match to TRBD1 (6 bases). Germline V gene sequence: CDR1 SQVTM, CDR2 ANQGSEA. CDR3 size: 10 residues. V lost 4 bases and J lost 9, with 9 bases in between. CDR3 amino acids: CSVGTEQAFF. In DNA form, the CDR3 reads TGCAGCGTTGGGACAGAACAAGCTTTCTTT.

The CDR3 loop is CASTQGSSSGHNEQFF. The DNA for the CDR3 is TGTGCCAGCACCCAGGGTAGCTCTAGCGGACACAATGAGCAGTTCTTC. The chain links TRBV6-2 or TRBV6-3 to TRBJ2-1; TRBD2 agrees at 7 bases. The V and J ends lost 7 bases and 5 bases, in that order; junction bases with no gene match: 14. Germline CDR1 MNHEY, CDR2 SVGEGT. CDR3 length equals 16 residues.

This clonotype was seen more than once but under ten times. The chain links TRBV10-3 to TRBJ2-1; TRBD1 matches at 10 bases. Germline V CDR1 and CDR2: ENHRY, SYGVKD. The CDR3 spans 15 residues. Trimming at V came to 3 bases and at J to 8 bases, leaving 7 bases not matched to a gene. CDR3 in DNA: TGTGCCATCAGTGATAGGGACAGGGGACGGGATGAGCAGTTCTTC. This encodes CAISDRDRGRDEQFF.

This clonotype turned up a few times. The CDR3 nucleotides are TGTGCCAGCAGCTTGGCAGTTACATACGAGCAGTACTTC. This gives the protein CASSLAVTYEQYF. The V and J genes are TRBV7-2 and TRBJ2-7; D is uncertain. Germline values: CDR1 SGHTA, CDR2 FQGNSA. The CDR3 sequence is 13 residues long. With 3 bases removed from V and 4 bases from J, the gap between germline ends came to 10 bases.

This clonotype has just a few counts. The chain couples TRBV4-3 to TRBJ2-7; D may be TRBD2 (5 bases). V lost 1 base to trimming and J lost 4 bases, with 8 bases between them. The germline gives CDR1 LGHNA, CDR2 YSLEER. The CDR3 spans 13 residues. The CDR3 DNA sequence: TGCGCCAGCAGCCAAGCCCCGGGGTACGAGCAGTACTTC. Protein product: CASSQAPGYEQYF.

A few counts support this clonotype. The chain joins TRBV6-1 to TRBJ1-5, with a possible D match to TRBD1 (6 bases). V was cut by 2 bases and J by 6 bases, with 14 bases left in between. This CDR3 comprises 15 residues. CDR1 and CDR2 (germline): MNHNS, SASEGT. This CDR3 reads CASSEFGQGLQPQHF. The CDR3 bases are TGTGCCAGCAGTGAATTTGGTCAGGGGCTTCAGCCCCAGCATTTT.

This clonotype was counted only a few times. V usage is TRBV5-1 and J usage is TRBJ1-1, with D maybe TRBD1 (6 bases). CDR3 length equals 16 residues. The ends were cut back, 0 bases at V and 0 bases at J, with 12 bases in the middle. In germline, CDR1 is SGHRS, CDR2 YFSETQ. This chain's CDR3 is CASSLGTVGMNTEAFF. The CDR3 DNA is TGCGCCAGCAGCTTGGGGACAGTAGGAATGAACACTGAAGCTTTCTTT.

This chain joins TRBV20-1 and TRBJ2-1; D remains unclear. This CDR3 region has 15 residues. Trimming stripped 6 bases from V and 7 bases from J, with 22 bases between. Germline CDR1 and CDR2: DFQATT and SNEGSKA (reference sequence). The CDR3 spells CSALTDRVGRNEQFF. The CDR3 nucleotides read TGCAGTGCATTAACCGACCGGGTGGGAAGGAATGAGCAGTTCTTC.

This sequence joins TRBV24-1 and TRBJ2-5; D unclear. The CDR3 runs 13 residues. Trimming removed 6 bases from V and 3 bases from J, with 10 bases in between. Per the germline V gene, CDR1 is KGHDR and CDR2 is SFDVKD. Written as DNA, the CDR3 is TGTGCCACCAGTAACCCGAGCGAAGAGACCCAGTACTTC. This sequence encodes CATSNPSEETQYF.

This clonotype appeared a few times. The chain combines TRBV7-9 with TRBJ2-1; 8 bases line up with TRBD1. In germline, CDR1 is SEHNR, CDR2 FQNEAQ (reference sequence). The CDR3 runs to 14 residues. Trimming cost V 5 bases and J 7 bases; bases outside gene matches: 7. DNA for the CDR3: TGTGCCAGCAGCCACGGACAGGGTGTAAATGAGCAGTTCTTC. The encoded protein is CASSHGQGVNEQFF.